This paragraph reports one T cell receptor beta chain. As yet, its antigen is unknown. The assay was immunoSEQ multiplex PCR, and TCRdb's table has in-frame clones only and misses some. Of about 50,000 clones in the sample, roughly 81% are singletons; the top ten hold about 7.7%. The data belong to a study of OX40 agonist ivuxolimab in advanced cancers. Trimming removed 1 base from V and 4 bases from J, with 7 bases in between. The CDR3 runs 13 residues. Per germline, CDR1 SGHVS and CDR2 FNYEAQ. Study-level findings and limits: Expanded clones were, on average, more numerous among CD8+ T cells than CD4+.

The specimen comprised CD4+ or CD8+ T cells sorted from blood, sampled in a trial of the OX40 agonist ivuxolimab. The chain has TRBV7-6 and TRBJ2-5; D gene unclear. The origin of this receptor is an adult with an advanced solid tumor such as melanoma, head and neck, liver or kidney cancer. This CDR3 is CASSLGVLETQYF. The CDR3, as DNA: TGTGCCAGCAGCTTAGGGGTTTTAGAGACCCAGTACTTC.